This T cell receptor (beta chain) was sequenced in a study of molecular identifiers for immune sequencing clone quantification. Overall study: Replicate experiments divided RNA from around 18,000 or 91,000 naive CD8 cells into five parts and sequenced four.

This clonotype appeared once. This could be a read error, since a much larger clone is one nucleotide away. Methods described previously were used for bulk TCR libraries, and listed TCR primers were applied. TCRdb fed the PCR reads into MiXCR, producing one record per CDR3 protein. The sample has around 460,000 distinct CDR3 sequences, around 23% seen once. Looked up from germline, CDR1 is MNHEY and CDR2 is SVGAGI. The V gene lost 2 bases and the J gene lost 9 bases, with 14 bases spanning the gap. The CDR3 runs 15 residues. With RNA at 10%, 30% or 50%, naive CD8 libraries came from roughly 20,000 to 1,000,000 sorted cells. CD8+CD4-CCR7+CD45RA+ sorting gave the naive CD8 T cells.

This TCR was recovered from a human donor in good health. Some libraries in this study had Jurkat cell RNA spiked in. This chain links TRBV6-5 with TRBJ1-6; weak D call: TRBD1 (6 bases). The specimen sequenced was naive CD8+ T cells from blood, with Jurkat cell RNA spiked in. The subset was: FACS-sorted CD8+CD4-CCR7+CD45RA+ naive T cells. The CDR3 region has the DNA TGTGCCAGCAGTTACGGACCGGGGGGCTCTTCACCCCTCCACTTT. It codes for CASSYGPGGSSPLHF.